A selection of T cell receptor beta chains follows, all from one sample in a study of OX40 agonist ivuxolimab in advanced cancers. TCRdb keeps only in-frame clones here, not all; method: immunoSEQ multiplex PCR. This sample has some 99,000 clones, with about 79% found just once. The input for sequencing was CD4+ or CD8+ T cells sorted from blood, taken in a trial of the OX40 agonist ivuxolimab. Receptor source: an adult with an advanced solid tumor such as melanoma, head and neck, liver or kidney cancer. CDR3s include the opening cysteine and the closing phenylalanine or tryptophan. Fields, in order: V gene, J gene, clone size, D gene, CDR3 protein, CDR3 DNA. The D gene is left open where the match is weak. Expanded clones are given a class, and other clones once, few, many or no size at all.

>TRBV5-6|TRBJ2-5|few|TRBD2
CASSLVFERGADQETQYF
TGTGCCAGCAGCTTGGTATTTGAGCGGGGGGCCGACCAAGAGACCCAGTACTTC
>TRBV7-2|TRBJ1-1|-|-
CAGLPRAGTEAFF
TGTGCCGGACTACCCCGAGCTGGTACTGAAGCTTTCTTT
>TRBV4-3|TRBJ1-5|few|TRBD1
CASSPHTGEGQPQHF
TGCGCCAGCAGCCCCCATACAGGGGAGGGACAGCCCCAGCATTTT
>TRBV9|TRBJ1-3|-|-
CASSVMGSGNTIYF
TGTGCCAGCAGCGTCATGGGATCTGGAAACACCATATATTTT
>TRBV19|TRBJ2-7|-|TRBD2
CASSLGLAGFGEQYF
TGTGCCAGTAGCCTTGGACTAGCGGGATTCGGGGAGCAGTACTTC
>TRBV27|TRBJ2-1|-|TRBD2
CASSLRSGGPDTGNEQFF
TGTGCCAGCAGTTTACGTAGCGGGGGGCCCGATACAGGCAATGAGCAGTTCTTC
>TRBV9|TRBJ2-3|-|TRBD2
CASSRTSGTDTQYF
TGTGCCAGCAGCCGAACTAGCGGCACAGATACGCAGTATTTT
>TRBV6-1|TRBJ2-5|-|-
CASTGSRQLQETQYF
TGTGCCAGCACCGGGTCCCGACAGCTACAAGAGACCCAGTACTTC
>TRBV7-2|TRBJ1-6|-|-
CASSLTVGDSPLHF
TGTGCCAGCAGCTTAACGGTGGGGGATTCACCCCTCCACTTT
>TRBV9|TRBJ1-6|once|TRBD1
CASSERQGGSPLHF
TGTGCCAGCAGCGAAAGACAGGGAGGTTCACCCCTCCACTTT
>TRBV7-8|TRBJ2-7|-|TRBD2
CASSLGLAGGPYEQYF
TGTGCCAGCAGCTTAGGGTTAGCGGGGGGGCCTTACGAGCAGTACTTC
>TRBV19|TRBJ1-3|-|-
CASSPSPVSGNTIYF
TGTGCCAGTAGTCCCTCCCCGGTTTCTGGAAACACCATATATTTT
>TRBV28|TRBJ2-7|-|TRBD2
CASRSKREGSWEQYF
TGTGCCAGCAGATCAAAGCGGGAGGGGTCCTGGGAGCAGTACTTC
>TRBV19|TRBJ2-3|-|TRBD2
CASSVMASGRGDTQYF
TGTGCCAGTAGTGTAATGGCTAGCGGGAGGGGAGATACGCAGTATTTT
>TRBV27|TRBJ2-7|-|-
CASRRRDRSYEQYF
TGTGCCAGCAGGAGACGGGACCGCTCCTACGAGCAGTACTTC
>TRBV7-8|TRBJ1-5|few|-
CASSLGRNSNQPQHF
TGTGCCAGCAGCTTAGGACGGAATAGCAATCAGCCCCAGCATTTT
>TRBV19|TRBJ1-4|-|-
CASTSRRGSGNEKLFF
TGTGCCAGTACTTCTCGCCGGGGTAGTGGTAATGAAAAACTGTTTTTT
>TRBV19|TRBJ2-1|-|-
CASRKDSAMAGVQFF
TGTGCCAGTAGGAAGGACAGCGCCATGGCGGGGGTGCAGTTCTTC
>TRBV6-6|TRBJ1-1|-|-
CASREDRGLGFF
TGTGCCAGCAGAGAGGACAGAGGGCTTGGATTCTTT
>TRBV19|TRBJ2-2|-|-
CASSMLGSGELFF
TGTGCCAGTAGTATGTTAGGATCCGGGGAGCTGTTTTTT
>TRBV12-5|TRBJ1-1|-|-
CASGLGGSGRREAFF
TGTGCTAGTGGTTTGGGAGGATCCGGGAGGCGGGAAGCTTTCTTT